Listed below are T cell receptor beta chains from one sample, sequenced in a study of blood T cell repertoires in COVID-19. Produced via immunoSEQ multiplex PCR; TCRdb's table is partial and in-frame only. The profile shows around 93,000 clones, 82% of them singletons. Sample: peripheral blood. The receptors were gathered from a man at least 80 years old with acute or convalescent COVID-19. Each CDR3 is given with its conserved first and last residue. The D gene is left open where the match is weak. Rows may omit the clone size; those that give it use once, few, many or a size class.

j_gene	d_gene	abundance	v_gene	CDR3aa	CDR3nt
TRBJ2-6	-	once	TRBV21-1	CASRRCGANVLTF	TGTGCCAGTCGGAGGTGTGGGGCCAACGTCCTGACTTTC
TRBJ1-1	TRBD1	-	TRBV4-1	CASSPRQGTEAFF	TGCGCCAGCAGCCCACGACAGGGCACTGAAGCTTTCTTT
TRBJ2-5	-	-	TRBV12-3/TRBV12-4	CASSYRDETQYF	TGTGCCAGCAGCTACAGGGATGAGACCCAGTACTTC
TRBJ1-6	TRBD1	-	TRBV5-4	CASSPPGGENSPLHF	TGTGCCAGCAGCCCCCCAGGGGGCGAGAATTCACCCCTCCACTTT
TRBJ1-2	-	-	TRBV6-5	CASRTGRANYGYTF	TGTGCCAGCAGGACCGGGAGAGCTAACTATGGCTACACCTTC
TRBJ1-1	-	-	TRBV13	CASSFGQINTEAFF	TGTGCCAGCAGCTTTGGACAGATCAACACTGAAGCTTTCTTT
TRBJ1-5	-	-	TRBV18	CASSTSDRGQPQHF	TGTGCCAGTTCAACTTCGGACAGAGGTCAGCCCCAGCATTTT
TRBJ2-2	TRBD2	-	TRBV9	CASSVLAGGSTGELFF	TGTGCCAGCAGCGTGCTAGCGGGGGGGAGTACCGGGGAGCTGTTTTTT
TRBJ2-3	-	-	TRBV3-1/TRBV3-2	CASSQVGVGTDTQYF	TGTGCCAGCAGCCAAGTGGGAGTAGGGACAGATACGCAGTATTTT
TRBJ2-1	-	-	TRBV3-1/TRBV3-2	CASSQGWRENEQFF	TGTGCCAGCAGCCAAGGGTGGAGGGAAAATGAGCAGTTCTTC
TRBJ1-2	-	-	TRBV20-1	CSASYLTQGYTF	TGCAGTGCTAGTTACTTGACTCAAGGCTACACCTTC
TRBJ2-3	TRBD2	-	TRBV10-1	CASSGLDFPDTQYF	TGCGCCAGCAGCGGACTAGATTTCCCAGATACGCAGTATTTT
TRBJ2-7	TRBD1	-	TRBV25-1	CATQSGPTTGVRGAVNF	TGTGCCACCCAGTCGGGACCGACGACAGGGGTCAGGGGAGCAGTGAACTTC
TRBJ1-1	-	-	TRBV6-2/TRBV6-3	CASSPGRSTEAFF	TGTGCCAGCAGCCCAGGGAGAAGCACTGAAGCTTTCTTT
TRBJ2-7	-	-	TRBV18	CASSRQDPYEQYF	TGTGCCAGCTCACGACAAGACCCCTACGAGCAGTACTTC
TRBJ2-2	-	-	TRBV7-2	CASSSKGVNTGELFF	TGTGCCAGCAGCTCGAAGGGGGTGAACACCGGGGAGCTGTTTTTT
TRBJ1-1	-	few	TRBV29-1	CSVGGGRATEAFF	TGCAGCGTTGGCGGGGGTCGGGCCACTGAAGCTTTCTTT
TRBJ1-1	TRBD1	-	TRBV6-5	CASRPIDREAFF	TGTGCCAGCAGACCGATCGACAGGGAGGCTTTCTTT
TRBJ2-7	-	-	TRBV15	CATSRDRLASYEQYF	TGTGCCACCAGCAGAGACCGTCTAGCCTCCTACGAGCAGTACTTC
TRBJ2-4	-	-	TRBV19	CASSIRSQGVQYF	TGTGCCAGTAGTATCCGGTCGCAGGGCGTTCAGTACTTC
TRBJ2-6	TRBD1	-	TRBV6-6	CASNGQGYRGDNVLTF	TGTGCCAGCAACGGACAGGGGTACAGGGGTGACAACGTCCTGACTTTC
TRBJ1-1	TRBD1	-	TRBV27	CASSLGQGEEGAEAFF	TGTGCCAGCAGTTTAGGACAGGGGGAGGAGGGGGCTGAAGCTTTCTTT
TRBJ2-5	-	-	TRBV10-2	CASSRSGRGGETQYF	TGCGCCAGCAGCAGGAGCGGGCGGGGAGGTGAGACCCAGTACTTC
TRBJ1-2	TRBD1	-	TRBV11-2	CASSYERTGAGGYTF	TGTGCCAGCAGCTACGAGAGGACAGGGGCGGGTGGCTACACCTTC
TRBJ2-1	TRBD1	once	TRBV5-4	CASSSGTGAFIEQFF	TGTGCCAGCAGCTCAGGGACAGGGGCCTTTATTGAGCAGTTCTTC
TRBJ1-1	-	once	TRBV5-6	CASSLKTGGLNTEAFF	TGTGCCAGCAGCTTGAAAACTGGGGGCCTGAACACTGAAGCTTTCTTT
TRBJ1-1	TRBD1	-	TRBV27	CASSLGTVMNTEAFF	TGTGCCAGCAGTTTAGGGACAGTCATGAACACTGAAGCTTTCTTT
TRBJ2-1	-	-	TRBV18	CASSPQQSEQFF	TGTGCCAGCTCACCACAACAGAGTGAGCAGTTCTTC
TRBJ2-2	TRBD1	-	TRBV10-3	CAIKGDDRVTGELFF	TGTGCCATCAAGGGGGACGACAGGGTCACCGGGGAGCTGTTTTTT
TRBJ1-1	TRBD1	-	TRBV5-1	CASSFLTGREDTEAFF	TGCGCCAGCAGCTTTTTGACAGGGCGAGAAGACACTGAAGCTTTCTTT
TRBJ2-3	TRBD2	-	TRBV5-1	CASSLLAGGMKSTDTQYF	TGCGCCAGCAGCTTGTTGGCGGGAGGGATGAAGAGCACAGATACGCAGTATTTT
TRBJ1-2	-	-	TRBV7-9	CASSPGVYGYTF	TGTGCCAGCAGTCCGGGGGTTTATGGCTACACCTTC
TRBJ2-7	-	-	TRBV20-1	CSASGGLYYEQYF	TGCAGTGCTAGTGGTGGACTTTACTACGAGCAGTACTTC
TRBJ2-3	TRBD2	-	TRBV7-2	CASSPTSGRVTDTQYF	TGTGCCAGCAGCCCTACTAGCGGGAGGGTCACAGATACGCAGTATTTT
TRBJ1-4	-	few	TRBV27	CASSSSGWSNEKLFF	TGTGCCAGCAGTTCATCTGGCTGGTCAAATGAAAAACTGTTTTTT
TRBJ2-3	TRBD1	-	TRBV19	CASKTGGPTDTQYF	TGTGCCAGTAAAACAGGGGGACCGACAGATACGCAGTATTTT
TRBJ2-1	-	-	TRBV7-2	CASGGLRDYYNEQFF	TGTGCCAGCGGGGGGCTCCGGGACTACTACAATGAGCAGTTCTTC
TRBJ2-7	-	-	TRBV21-1	CASSKEDRGATYEQYF	TGTGCCAGCAGCAAAGAGGACAGGGGGGCCACCTACGAGCAGTACTTC
TRBJ2-5	TRBD2	few	TRBV7-8	CASSLAGLKETQYF	TGTGCCAGTAGTCTAGCGGGCTTAAAAGAGACCCAGTACTTC
TRBJ1-2	TRBD1	-	TRBV5-4	CASRDGQGPSPYGYTF	TGTGCCAGCAGGGACGGACAGGGTCCTTCTCCTTATGGCTACACCTTC
TRBJ1-1	TRBD1	once	TRBV6-2/TRBV6-3	CASSYGGTGMTEAFF	TGTGCCAGCAGTTACGGGGGGACAGGGATGACTGAAGCTTTCTTT
TRBJ1-1	TRBD1	-	TRBV14	CASSLGGQAEAFF	TGTGCCAGCAGTTTAGGGGGACAGGCTGAAGCTTTCTTT
TRBJ2-7	TRBD2	-	TRBV10-3	CAISVGTSGPYEQYF	TGTGCCATCAGTGTTGGGACTAGCGGACCCTACGAGCAGTACTTC
TRBJ2-7	-	few	TRBV28	CASSFENKGYEQYF	TGTGCCAGCAGTTTCGAAAACAAGGGGTACGAGCAGTACTTC
TRBJ2-3	TRBD1	-	TRBV19	CASTARGRTDTQYF	TGTGCCAGTACGGCCAGGGGGCGCACAGATACGCAGTATTTT
TRBJ2-2	-	-	TRBV11-3	CASSLVPGPQRDTGELFF	TGTGCCAGCAGCTTAGTCCCAGGGCCCCAGCGGGACACCGGGGAGCTGTTTTTT
TRBJ1-3	-	-	TRBV3-1/TRBV3-2	CASSQRQVSGNTIYF	TGTGCCAGCAGCCAAAGACAGGTCTCTGGAAACACCATATATTTT
TRBJ1-2	TRBD1	-	TRBV25-1	CASHPGTGVGYTF	TGTGCCAGCCATCCCGGGACAGGGGTCGGCTACACCTTC
TRBJ1-1	-	-	TRBV6-6	CASSYSNQGRGTEAFF	TGTGCCAGCAGTTACTCGAATCAGGGGCGAGGTACTGAAGCTTTCTTT
TRBJ1-6	TRBD1	-	TRBV7-2	CASSFRPTGVRSPLHF	TGTGCCAGCAGCTTCCGACCGACAGGGGTCAGGTCACCCCTCCACTTT
TRBJ2-7	-	-	TRBV28	CASRGGGSTYEQYF	TGTGCCAGCAGGGGGGGTGGGAGTACCTACGAGCAGTACTTC
TRBJ1-1	-	-	TRBV14	CASSQVTGWYTEAFF	TGTGCCAGCAGCCAGGTTACAGGGTGGTACACTGAAGCTTTCTTT
TRBJ1-6	-	-	TRBV28	CASRARSPLHF	TGTGCCAGCAGGGCAAGATCACCCCTCCACTTT
TRBJ2-2	TRBD2	-	TRBV19	CASSPGRVAGELFF	TGTGCCAGTAGCCCCGGGAGGGTAGCCGGGGAGCTGTTTTTT
TRBJ1-6	-	-	TRBV7-2	CASSPFNSPLHF	TGTGCCAGCAGCCCTTTTAATTCACCCCTCCACTTT
TRBJ2-5	TRBD1	-	TRBV2	CASSRGPGETQYF	TGTGCCAGCAGCAGGGGGCCGGGGGAGACCCAGTACTTC
TRBJ2-7	TRBD1	-	TRBV9	CASSEQGDNEQYF	TGTGCCAGCAGCGAGCAGGGGGACAACGAGCAGTACTTC
TRBJ1-1	TRBD1	-	TRBV12-3/TRBV12-4	CASSRGRGAFF	TGTGCCAGCAGTAGGGGGCGCGGGGCTTTCTTT
TRBJ1-6	TRBD1	-	TRBV5-5	CASSWGQGENSPLHF	TGTGCCAGCAGCTGGGGACAGGGGGAGAATTCACCCCTCCACTTT
TRBJ2-3	TRBD2	-	TRBV7-2	CASSRTSGRTDTQYF	TGTGCCAGCAGCCGGACTAGCGGGAGGACAGATACGCAGTATTTT